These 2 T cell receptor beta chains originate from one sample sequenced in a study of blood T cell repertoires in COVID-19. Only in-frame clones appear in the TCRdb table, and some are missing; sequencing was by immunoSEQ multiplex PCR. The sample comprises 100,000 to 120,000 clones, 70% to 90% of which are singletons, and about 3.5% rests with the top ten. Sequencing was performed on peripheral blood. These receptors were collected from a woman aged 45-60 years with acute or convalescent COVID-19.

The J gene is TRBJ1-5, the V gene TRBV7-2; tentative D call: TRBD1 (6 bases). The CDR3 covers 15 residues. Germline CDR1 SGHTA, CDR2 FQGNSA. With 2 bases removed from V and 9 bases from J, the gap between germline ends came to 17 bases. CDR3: CASSLTLSQGWPQHF. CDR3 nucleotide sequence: TGTGCCAGCAGCTTAACCCTATCACAGGGCTGGCCCCAGCATTTT. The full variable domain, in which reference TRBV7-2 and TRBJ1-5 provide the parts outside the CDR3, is GAGVSQSPSNKVTEKGKDVELRCDPISGHTALYWYRQSLGQGLEFLIYFQGNSAPDKSGLPSDRFSAERTGGSVSTLTIQRTQQEDSAVYLCASSLTLSQGWPQHFGDGTRLSIL.

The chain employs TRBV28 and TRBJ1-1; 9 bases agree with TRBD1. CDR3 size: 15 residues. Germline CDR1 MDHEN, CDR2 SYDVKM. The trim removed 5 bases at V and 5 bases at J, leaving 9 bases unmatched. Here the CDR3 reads CASSAQGAGRTEAFF. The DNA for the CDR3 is TGTGCCAGCAGTGCACAGGGGGCAGGGCGGACTGAAGCTTTCTTT.